Shown below are 20 T cell receptor beta chains from a single sample sequenced in a study of low-dose radiotherapy and immunotherapy resistance in tumors (dated by TCRdb to 2021 to 2024). Reading the label with the study, this specimen's time point is: after trial treatment. Explained via the paper, the treatment or condition label denotes: LDRT plus nivolumab, ipilimumab, low-dose cyclophosphamide and aspirin (RACIN trial). Data came from an Illumina HiSeq 2500. First-strand cDNA was synthesized using Superscript III and a set of TRAV- and TRBV-specific primers, so that both TCRalpha and TCRbeta chains were covered. TCRs were amplified for approximately 20 PCR cycles with Phusion, using a constant-region primer paired with the adapter attached to the V primers. Using fastp at Q25 and MiXCR, TCRdb reprocessed the public reads and kept productive beta chains. Each CDR3 protein appears once, grouped with its most common genes and DNA. The sample yields tens of thousands of distinct CDR3 sequences; about 17% were counted once. The ten largest clones take up approximately 1.5% of the sample.

This specimen consisted of PBMCs, obtained after low-dose radiotherapy plus immunotherapy. The origin of the receptors is a male donor with prostate cancer.

This chain links TRBV27 with TRBJ2-7; 7 bases are a match to TRBD1. The CDR3 has 14 amino acids. V lost 8 bases to trimming and J lost 2 bases; unmatched junction nucleotides: 9. Germline loops: CDR1 MNHEY, CDR2 SMNVEV (reference sequence). CDR3 DNA: TGTGCCAGCGGCCGGGACAGTCGTCCCTACGAGCAGTACTTC. Its translation: CASGRDSRPYEQYF.

This clonotype was seen many times. The CDR3 DNA reads as TGCAGTGCTAGAACCAGTGGGAACACTGAAGCTTTCTTT. Its protein is CSARTSGNTEAFF. The rearrangement links TRBV20-1 to TRBJ1-1, with D unclear. The ends were cut back, 2 bases at V and 1 base at J, with 8 bases in the middle. From germline, CDR1 is DFQATT and CDR2 SNEGSKA (reference sequence). CDR3 length: 13 residues.

Of note for this clonotype: A read error is likely here: a far larger clone is one base away. The chain combines TRBV6-1 with TRBJ2-1; D not certain. This CDR3 has 11 amino acids. V lost 10 bases, J lost 5 bases, and 9 bases lay in between. Per germline, CDR1 MNHNS and CDR2 SASEGT. CDR3 nucleotides: TGTGCCACGCAGAGCCACAATGAGCAGTTCTTC. Translated, it gives CATQSHNEQFF.

In its sample, this clonotype was seen many times. The genes are TRBV5-1 and TRBJ2-1; 8 positions match TRBD2. Germline CDR1 is SGHRS and CDR2 is YFSETQ. The CDR3 totals 15 residues. V dropped 5 bases and J dropped 2; count of bases not matched to a gene: 6. The CDR3 nucleotides read TGCGCCAGCAGACCCAGCGGGAGCGCCTACAATGAGCAGTTCTTC. Translating it yields CASRPSGSAYNEQFF.

Many counts were recorded for this clonotype. The chain employs TRBV7-9 and TRBJ2-1, with 8 positions matching TRBD2. The CDR3 covers 15 residues. Trimming cost V 5 bases and J 4 bases; bases outside gene matches: 7. Germline lookup yields CDR1 SEHNR and CDR2 FQNEAQ (reference sequence). CDR3 sequence (DNA): TGTGCCAGCAGCGCTCGGGAGGGCAAATACAATGAGCAGTTCTTC. Translated, it gives CASSAREGKYNEQFF.

Note on this clonotype: With a far larger clone one base away, a read error is the likely cause. V and J are TRBV7-2 and TRBJ2-1; D might be TRBD2 (6 bases). The CDR3 sequence is 14 residues long. Germline CDR1 and CDR2: SGHTA and FQGNSA. V was cut by 3 bases and J by 13 bases, with 19 bases left in between. Here the CDR3 DNA reads TGTGCCAGCAGCTTCCTGGGACCACGGGAGACCCAGTTCTTC. Translating gives CASSFLGPRETQFF. Using reference TRBV7-2 and TRBJ2-1 for the parts outside the CDR3, the full variable domain is GAGVSQSPSNKVTEKGKDVELRCDPISGHTALYWYRQSLGQGLEFLIYFQGNSAPDKSGLPSDRFSAERTGGSVSTLTIQRTQQEDSAVYLCASSFLGPRETQFFGPGTRLTVL.

This clonotype was seen at least ten times. The V gene is TRBV20-1, the J gene TRBJ2-2; TRBD2 matches at 11 bases. The CDR3 contains 17 residues. CDR1 is DFQATT, CDR2 SNEGSKA, per germline (reference sequence). V gave up 0 bases and J gave up 5 bases; unmatched junction bases: 8. The DNA of the CDR3 is TGCAGTGCTAGAGATGTACTAGCGGGAGATCGAACCGGGGAGCTGTTTTTT. The encoded protein is CSARDVLAGDRTGELFF.

Of note for this clonotype: This may be a read error, as it is one base from a much larger clone. This chain connects TRBV19 to TRBJ2-7, with D maybe TRBD1 (6 bases). Trimming pared 0 bases from V and 1 base from J, leaving 7 bases between. CDR3 length: 14 residues. Per the germline V gene, CDR1 is LNHDA and CDR2 is SQIVND (reference sequence). This CDR3 reads CASSIEDSSYEQYF. DNA of the CDR3: TGTGCCAGTAGTATAGAGGACAGTTCCTACGAGCAGTACTTC.

This clonotype was recorded at least ten times. The CDR3 here is CASCPGTAHNEQFF. The CDR3 DNA reads TGTGCCAGCTGTCCCGGGACTGCCCACAATGAGCAGTTCTTC. This sequence joins TRBV27 and TRBJ2-1; perhaps TRBD2 as D (6 bases). Germline V gene data show CDR1 as MNHEY and CDR2 as SMNVEV (reference sequence). The CDR3 contains 14 residues. With 8 bases removed from V and 5 bases from J, the gap between germline ends came to 16 bases.

This clonotype was seen at least ten times. The chain couples TRBV28 to TRBJ2-1; the D is unclear. CDR1 is MDHEN, CDR2 SYDVKM, per germline. V lost 3 bases and J lost 8, with 8 bases in between. CDR3 length: 12 residues. DNA for the CDR3: TGTGCCAGCAGTTTTATCTCTGATGAGCAGTTCTTC. Translation gives CASSFISDEQFF.

This clonotype appeared many times. The chain carries TRBV29-1 and TRBJ2-7; 8 bases map to TRBD2. This CDR3 comprises 13 residues. The V and J ends lost 5 bases and 2 bases, in that order; junction bases with no gene match: 5. The germline CDR1 and CDR2 sequences are SQVTM and ANQGSEA. The CDR3 sequence is CSVLTSDTYEQYF. For the CDR3, the DNA is TGCAGCGTTCTGACTAGCGATACCTACGAGCAGTACTTC.

This clonotype was recorded at least ten times. This CDR3 is CASSPSETQYF. The CDR3 DNA is TGTGCCAGCAGTCCCTCGGAGACCCAGTACTTC. J is TRBJ2-5 and V is TRBV7-2; D is unclear. The CDR3 contains 11 residues. The ends were cut back, 6 bases at V and 5 bases at J, with 7 bases in the middle. Germline CDR1 SGHTA, CDR2 FQGNSA.

The sample holds one count of this clonotype. One base separates it from a far larger clone, so it is likely a read error. The gene calls are TRBV29-1 and TRBJ2-1; 10 positions agree with TRBD2. J lost 12 bases, V lost 1 base, and 9 bases had no gene match. Per germline, CDR1 SQVTM and CDR2 ANQGSEA. The CDR3 is made up of 14 amino acids. CDR3 in DNA: TGCAGCGTTGAAGGAGGTCTAGCGGGAGAGCGGCAGTTCTTC. Its protein is CSVEGGLAGERQFF.

The sample holds many counts of this clonotype. The chain is built from TRBV7-2 and TRBJ2-7; 8 bases fit TRBD1. The germline CDR1 and CDR2 sequences are SGHTA and FQGNSA. CDR3 length equals 15 residues. The junction had 3 bases not matched to a gene; V was cut back by 1 base and J by 1 base. CDR3 loop: CASSLVTGGSYEQYF. DNA of the CDR3: TGTGCCAGCAGCTTAGTCACAGGGGGATCCTACGAGCAGTACTTC.

Notes on this clonotype: A much more abundant neighbour one base away suggests this may be a read error. The chain joins TRBV27 to TRBJ2-1, with TRBD1 identical over 9 bases. The CDR3 is 13 amino acids. Germline CDR1 reads MNHEY; CDR2 reads SMNVEV (reference sequence). After removal of 6 bases from V and 6 bases from J, the junction contained 3 bases not matched to a gene. The CDR3 bases are TGTGCCAGCAGCACAGGGGGCATCAATGAGCAGTTCTTC. Translating it yields CASSTGGINEQFF.

This clonotype was detected many times. The chain couples TRBV4-3 to TRBJ2-1; 9 bases fit TRBD2. The J segment lost 10 bases and the V segment lost 1 base, leaving 17 bases of the junction unmatched. There are 18 residues in the CDR3. Germline CDR1 is LGHNA and CDR2 is YSLEER. The CDR3 DNA reads as TGCGCCAGCAGCCAAGGGGTCGGCGCGGGAGGGCCCCCGTGGGAGCAGTTCTTC. Translation gives CASSQGVGAGGPPWEQFF.

In its sample, this clonotype was seen many times. The chain uses TRBV5-4 and TRBJ1-1; the match to TRBD1 covers 8 bases. The junction had 6 bases not matched to a gene; V was cut back by 5 bases and J by 6 bases. The V gene's germline CDR1 is SGHNT and CDR2 YYREEE (reference sequence). CDR3 length: 13 amino acids. CDR3 residues: CASRDREAPEAFF. Here the CDR3 DNA reads TGTGCCAGCAGGGACAGGGAAGCCCCTGAAGCTTTCTTT.

This chain joins TRBV7-2 and TRBJ1-2; D gene uncertain. There are 14 residues in the CDR3. Per the germline V gene, CDR1 is SGHTA and CDR2 is FQGNSA. Trimming removed 4 bases at V and 2 bases at J, with 11 bases between. This CDR3 is CASSSGGGNYGYTF. CDR3 coding DNA: TGTGCCAGCAGCTCGGGCGGCGGGAACTATGGCTACACCTTC. The full variable domain, in which reference TRBV7-2 and TRBJ1-2 provide the parts outside the CDR3, is GAGVSQSPSNKVTEKGKDVELRCDPISGHTALYWYRQSLGQGLEFLIYFQGNSAPDKSGLPSDRFSAERTGGSVSTLTIQRTQQEDSAVYLCASSSGGGNYGYTFGSGTRLTVV.

This clonotype was seen ten or more times. V is TRBV6-6 and J is TRBJ2-3, with 12 bases lining up with TRBD2. This CDR3 comprises 15 residues. Germline values: CDR1 MNHNY, CDR2 SVGAGI (reference sequence). Unmatched junction bases numbered 3, after V lost 6 bases and J lost 2 bases. The CDR3: CASRRLAGDTDTQYF. Here the CDR3 DNA reads TGTGCCAGCAGACGACTAGCGGGAGACACAGATACGCAGTATTTT.

With regard to this clonotype: A far bigger clonotype differs at one base, so this is likely a read error. The chain links TRBV20-1 to TRBJ2-7, with D perhaps TRBD1 (6 bases). The CDR3 length is 16 residues. Trimming pared 1 base from V and 7 bases from J, leaving 23 bases between. Germline CDR1 and CDR2: DFQATT and SNEGSKA (reference sequence). The CDR3, as DNA: TGCAGTGCTAGAGGACAGGCCATGCAGGGAATCGATGAGCAGTACTTC. It codes for CSARGQAMQGIDEQYF.